This T cell receptor (beta chain) stems from a study of OX40 agonist ivuxolimab in advanced cancers. Turning to the study itself: Cancers in dose escalation were hepatocellular, melanoma, renal cell and head and neck.

Measured with immunoSEQ multiplex PCR; TCRdb has only the in-frame clones, and not every one. Found here are fewer than 95,000 clones, around 80% of them singletons; the top ten hold around 0.44%. The input for sequencing was CD4+ or CD8+ T cells sorted from blood, taken in a trial of the OX40 agonist ivuxolimab. This TCR was recovered from an adult with an advanced solid tumor such as melanoma, head and neck, liver or kidney cancer.

CDR3 in DNA: TGTGCCAGCAGAAAATGGGGGGCGAACACCGGGGAGCTGTTTTTT. Encoded protein: CASRKWGANTGELFF. This chain connects TRBV28 to TRBJ2-2, with a possible D match to TRBD2 (6 bases). The germline V gene has CDR1 MDHEN and CDR2 SYDVKM. The CDR3 spans 15 residues. V gave up 6 bases and J gave up 0 bases, with 11 bases separating them.